This is a list of T cell receptor beta chains from one sample in a study of shared clonotypes between healthy human individuals. TCRdb's copy holds only in-frame clones and misses some; the assay was immunoSEQ multiplex PCR. Here the sample spans around 2.1 million clones, roughly 91% being singletons. The specimen sequenced was naive CD8+ T cells from PBMCs. These receptors were collected from a man aged 18 to 30 in good health. Some clones in this sample may be carry-over from other donors' samples. Both conserved end residues are trimmed from each CDR3. Where a row states a size, it is once, few, many or the class of an expanded clone; other rows omit it.

CDR3aa | v_gene | abundance
ASSPRTSLYT | TRBV7-9 | NA
ASSQTGSYEQY | TRBV28 | NA
ASSFGRTTEAF | TRBV5-6 | NA
ASSSLAGVADTQY | TRBV27 | NA
AWSVGLNTEAF | TRBV30 | NA
SASHGRNLPLH | TRBV29-1 | NA
SVAEAYEQY | TRBV29-1 | NA
SVERTGMGTDTQY | TRBV29-1 | once
ASSPALRLGGNEQF | TRBV28 | NA
ASSTYPGQGYEQY | TRBV18 | NA
AISGGTVNYGYT | TRBV10-3 | NA
ASSLLGRASSGANVLT | TRBV9 | NA
ASTALWDRGGPQH | TRBV7-7 | once
ASSGVSWDRSTDTQY | TRBV9 | NA
ASSERDGQETQY | TRBV9 | once
ASSLLSSGRGDTQY | TRBV28 | NA
ASREASGIYNEQF | TRBV19 | NA
ASSIVIGLAVYEQY | TRBV19 | NA
ASSLMGGAYEQY | TRBV11-2 | NA
ASSELGGRRSYNEQF | TRBV11-3 | NA
ASSEGLRAGGELF | TRBV2 | few
ASSLGTSGRAGNIQY | TRBV7-9 | NA
ASSDSIQLSNQPQH | TRBV6-1 | few
ASSQATGFAYEQY | TRBV14 | NA
ASSEGNQPQH | TRBV2 | few
SGRGLMATHRPDTQY | TRBV29-1 | NA
ASSYRQGSEETQY | TRBV7-9 | NA
ASSLFASGAGVGETQY | TRBV5-1 | NA
ASSRLRSYEQY | TRBV5-5 | NA
ASSLLPGQGRETEAF | TRBV27 | NA
ATGSRDSYNEQF | TRBV15 | NA
ASSGLTGTNYGYT | TRBV10-2 | NA
ASSQTDSSYEQY | TRBV28 | NA
ASSVAGTGNEQY | TRBV9 | NA
ASSIGRRRPGETQY | TRBV5-1 | once
ASSLGAGSNQPQH | TRBV5-6 | once
ASSPERSGANVLT | TRBV19 | NA
SVKPSNPSYEQY | TRBV29-1 | NA
ATPRGTGDYEQF | TRBV6-1 | once
ASSTDGTSSYEQY | TRBV5-5 | NA
ASSIFPDYEQY | TRBV19 | NA
ASSDDREGNQPQH | TRBV19 | NA
ASSATGARTDEAF | TRBV9 | NA
ASSSGLAGGPSNEQF | TRBV5-1 | NA
ATSSSPHQPQH | TRBV15 | NA
ASSPQGNYEQY | TRBV7-2 | NA
ASSLWGRSSTDTQY | TRBV28 | NA
ASSSSRVEGNEKLF | TRBV7-9 | NA
ASSLDSGGLHEQY | TRBV11-2 | NA
ASSIRQVHYEQY | TRBV19 | NA
ASSQDLGGSYNEQF | TRBV4-3 | NA